The clone carrying this T cell receptor beta chain was counted once. TCRdb's copy holds only in-frame clones and misses some; the assay was immunoSEQ multiplex PCR. Of some 250,000 clones in the sample, roughly four fifths are singletons; the top ten hold roughly 7.4%. This specimen comes from a study of blood T cell repertoires in COVID-19. Germline CDR1 reads SGHTA; CDR2 reads FQGNSA. The germline V and J ends were trimmed by 5 bases and 2 bases, with 13 bases remaining between them. This CDR3 comprises 15 residues. This TCR was recovered from a woman older than 75 with COVID-19, enrolled during active disease. Sequencing used peripheral blood. The chain carries TRBV7-2 and TRBJ1-5; D might be TRBD1 (6 bases). DNA for the CDR3: TGTGCCAGCAGCCCGGACAGTCTACGCAATCAGCCCCAGCATTTT. Translating it yields CASSPDSLRNQPQHF. Complete variable domain (other parts from reference TRBV7-2 and TRBJ1-5): GAGVSQSPSNKVTEKGKDVELRCDPISGHTALYWYRQSLGQGLEFLIYFQGNSAPDKSGLPSDRFSAERTGGSVSTLTIQRTQQEDSAVYLCASSPDSLRNQPQHFGDGTRLSIL.